The source of this T cell receptor (beta chain) is a study of blood T cell repertoires in COVID-19. Study overall: Acute-phase and convalescent COVID-19 samples originated in the United States, Italy and Spain. Nucleic acid was either cDNA or gDNA, and it came from T cells, B-cell-depleted T cells, or PBMCs.

In the source study's methods: Nucleated cell counts were estimated from reference gene primer amplification. Generated by immunoSEQ multiplex PCR, the TCRdb table keeps only in-frame clones and is missing some. The V and J calls and clone size come from that table; D and trimming were worked out from the DNA. The sample records 150,000 or so clones, 75% to 90% being singletons. Trimming took off 5 bases at V and 9 bases at J, with 18 bases between the two ends. Germline-derived CDR1 and CDR2 are SGHNT and YYREEE (reference sequence). CDR3 length: 14 residues. The rearrangement joins TRBV5-4 to TRBJ1-3; D may be TRBD1 (6 bases). Material for sequencing was peripheral blood. The TCR comes from a woman in her thirties or forties with acute or convalescent COVID-19. The CDR3 loop reads CASSRDTLEGTIYF. As DNA, the CDR3 is TGTGCCAGCAGTAGGGACACCCTTGAGGGCACCATATATTTT.